The 10 T cell receptor beta chains given below trace back to one sample, sequenced in a study of shared clonotypes between healthy human individuals. Sequencing used immunoSEQ multiplex PCR; TCRdb keeps in-frame clones, though not all of them. The sample yields about 2 million clones, roughly 96% seen once. The source material was naive CD4+ T cells sorted from blood. The subset denotes: CD45RA+ positively selected. The receptors shown here come from a man aged 18 to 30 in good health.

The V gene is TRBV11-3, the J gene TRBJ1-1; D gene uncertain. The CDR3 has 12 amino acids. The V gene lost 1 base and the J gene lost 12 bases, with 12 bases spanning the gap. Germline V gene lookup returns CDR1 SGHNT and CDR2 YENEEA. The DNA for the CDR3 is TGTGCCAGCAGCTTAGGAAGCGACAAAACTTTCTTT. Amino acid sequence: CASSLGSDKTFF.

The chain links TRBV9 to TRBJ2-3; 7 bases are shared with TRBD1. The J segment lost 3 bases and the V segment lost 3 bases, leaving 10 bases of the junction unmatched. The CDR3 is 16 residues long. Germline CDR1 reads SGDLS; CDR2 reads YYNGEE. The CDR3 region has the DNA TGTGCCAGCAGCGCGACAGGGTTTGTTTTGACAGATACGCAGTATTTT. Its translation is CASSATGFVLTDTQYF.

Regarding this clone: At the DNA level, this CDR3 is encoded by other sequences in the same sample as well. The chain joins TRBV9 to TRBJ2-3, with 7 bases that match TRBD1. Germline CDR1 reads SGDLS; CDR2 reads YYNGEE. This CDR3 contains 15 residues. The J segment lost 3 bases and the V segment lost 0 bases, leaving 4 bases of the junction unmatched. The CDR3 reads CASSVDGRGTDTQYF. The CDR3 nucleotides read TGTGCCAGCAGCGTAGACGGCAGGGGGACAGATACGCAGTATTTT.

The chain couples TRBV7-9 to TRBJ1-5; 11 bases fit TRBD1. Germline values: CDR1 SEHNR, CDR2 FQNEAQ (reference sequence). This CDR3 is built from 17 residues. J gave up 3 bases and V 5 bases, and 9 bases lay outside the gene matches. CDR3 sequence: CASSISDRGQVNQPQHF. As DNA, the CDR3 is TGTGCCAGCAGCATCTCGGACAGGGGGCAGGTCAATCAGCCCCAGCATTTT.

This chain links TRBV7-2 with TRBJ1-5, with 7 nucleotides matching TRBD1. The V and J ends lost 1 base and 6 bases, in that order; junction bases with no gene match: 9. The CDR3 spans 16 residues. Germline V CDR1 and CDR2: SGHTA, FQGNSA. The CDR3 DNA sequence: TGTGCCAGCAGCTTAGTACAGGGGTTAGCGGTTCAGCCCCAGCATTTT. Translation: CASSLVQGLAVQPQHF.

The chain carries TRBV5-1 and TRBJ2-1; D gene uncertain. V was pared by 0 bases and J by 5 bases, with 6 bases between. The length of the CDR3 is 13 residues. Germline V CDR1 and CDR2: SGHRS, YFSETQ. This CDR3 reads CASSLASHNEQFF. As DNA, the CDR3 is TGCGCCAGCAGCTTGGCGTCTCACAATGAGCAGTTCTTC.

This clone was found once. The rearrangement uses TRBV6-5 and TRBJ2-7; TRBD1 agrees at 9 bases. Germline CDR1 reads MNHEY; CDR2 reads SVGAGI. The CDR3 has 13 residues. With V trimmed by 6 bases and J by 5 bases, 5 bases remained unmatched. CDR3 residues: CASRPTGGHEQYF. CDR3 nucleotide sequence: TGTGCCAGCAGGCCTACAGGGGGCCACGAGCAGTACTTC.

J is TRBJ2-6 and V is TRBV11-2; D remains ambiguous. Germline CDR1 and CDR2: SGHAT and FQNNGV. The CDR3 is 16 residues long. V gave up 3 bases and J gave up 6 bases, with 15 bases separating them. CDR3: CASSFTSMGKANVLTF. The CDR3 coding sequence is TGTGCCAGCAGCTTTACTTCGATGGGCAAGGCCAACGTCCTGACTTTC.

The chain couples TRBV10-3 to TRBJ1-6, with 8 bases matching TRBD1. Germline V gives CDR1 ENHRY, CDR2 SYGVKD. CDR3 size: 15 residues. Trimming at V came to 2 bases and at J to 9 bases, leaving 6 bases not matched to a gene. The CDR3 DNA follows: TGTGCCATCAGTGAGACGGACAGGGCGGGTTCACCCCTCCACTTT. This translates into CAISETDRAGSPLHF.

The J gene is TRBJ1-1, the V gene TRBV19; a weak D match, TRBD1 (6 bases). This CDR3 is 14 amino acids long. Trimming removed 7 bases from V and 5 bases from J, with 17 bases in between. Germline V gene lookup returns CDR1 LNHDA and CDR2 SQIVND (reference sequence). CDR3 in amino acids: CASTRGGWRTEAFF. The DNA for the CDR3 is TGTGCCAGTACGCGGGGGGGCTGGAGGACTGAAGCTTTCTTT. Together with reference TRBV19 and TRBJ1-1, the CDR3 gives the full variable domain: DGGITQSPKYLFRKEGQNVTLSCEQNLNHDAMYWYRQDPGQGLRLIYYSQIVNDFQKGDIAEGYSVSREKKESFPLTVTSAQKNPTAFYLCASTRGGWRTEAFFGQGTRLTVV.